This T cell receptor beta chain was recorded in a study of sequential checkpoint blockade in melanoma. Regarding the study as a whole: PD-L1 staining and CD8+ counts, not mutational load, tracked tumor T-cell clonality.

Germline CDR1 reads MNHGY; CDR2 reads SAAAGT. V was pared by 11 bases and J by 6 bases, with 12 bases of the junction left unmatched. There are 13 residues in the CDR3. Treatment described: randomized to nivolumab then ipilimumab (arm A) or the reverse (arm B). No patient had prior DNA-damaging chemotherapy. The assay was immunoSEQ multiplex PCR, and TCRdb's table has in-frame clones only and misses some. The data contain approximately 5,100 clones, around 30% of them seen just once; the ten biggest clones take up around 10%. This clone was seen only a few times. Its specificity is unknown. This sequence was found in a human donor with melanoma. Source: tumor tissue (inferred from file names), taken from a patient given nivolumab and ipilimumab in sequence. V gene TRBV6-8 combines with J gene TRBJ1-2, with 7 bases lining up with TRBD1. CDR3 sequence: CASQRDRLNGYTF. Here the CDR3 DNA reads TGTGCCTCCCAGAGGGACAGACTCAATGGCTACACCTTC.